This TCR beta chain was retrieved from a study of T cell responses to AZD1222 COVID-19 vaccine. Notes on this clone: What it recognizes is unknown.

TCRdb's table, derived via immunoSEQ multiplex PCR, lists solely in-frame clones and lacks some. In the table there are some 140,000 clones, roughly 94% of which are singletons. Germline V CDR1 and CDR2: SGHTA, FQGNSA. The CDR3 is 14 residues long. The ends were cut back, 5 bases at V and 6 bases at J, with 14 bases in the middle. Study-level points and caveats: The sample set comprised mostly white British donors with more females, and clonal diversity was possibly underestimated. Two AZD1222 doses significantly raised spike-specific TCR breadth and depth over controls. Vaccine-related CD4 TCRs covered spike, predominating at 160-218 and 743-854.

This material consisted of peripheral blood, taken on day 0 of AZD1222 vaccination. The V gene is TRBV7-2, the J gene TRBJ1-3, with D perhaps TRBD1 (6 bases). The TCR was taken from an adult in good health. CDR3 region: CASSLAGGQNTIYF. In DNA, the CDR3 is TGTGCCAGCAGCCTCGCGGGGGGGCAAAACACCATATATTTT.